Following are 9 T cell receptor beta chains from one sample sequenced in a study of shared clonotypes between healthy human individuals. Method: immunoSEQ multiplex PCR; TCRdb's copy keeps in-frame clones and lacks some. The profile covers some 2,500,000 clones, with over 85% appearing a single time and 0.36% taken by the ten largest. Sequenced: naive CD4+ T cells from PBMCs. Subset denoted: CD45RA+ positively selected. Every receptor here comes from a man aged 18 to 29 in good health. Some clones in this sample may be carry-over from other donors' samples.

The chain recombines TRBV9 with TRBJ2-3; D could derive from TRBD1 or TRBD2 (5 bases each). The CDR3 spans 16 residues. Germline V gene lookup returns CDR1 SGDLS and CDR2 YYNGEE. The V end lost 0 bases, the J end lost 2 bases, and 13 bases lay between the germline ends. CDR3 DNA sequence: TGTGCCAGCAGCGTAGGATCTCGGGGCCACACAGATACGCAGTATTTT. Its translation is CASSVGSRGHTDTQYF.

V usage is TRBV29-1 and J usage is TRBJ1-2; a possible D gene is TRBD1 (5 bases). CDR1 is SQVTM, CDR2 ANQGSEA, per germline. This CDR3 spans 12 amino acids. V lost 4 bases and J 2 bases, leaving 8 bases between the germline ends. The CDR3 sequence: CSVVGTNYGYTF. CDR3 nucleotides: TGCAGCGTTGTAGGGACGAACTATGGCTACACCTTC.

This sequence joins TRBV4-2 and TRBJ1-4; D uncertain. The CDR3 length is 19 residues. Germline CDR1 is LGHNA and CDR2 is YNFKEQ. Deletions cut 0 bases from V and 1 base from J, with 18 bases between. CDR3 sequence (DNA): TGTGCCAGCAGCCAAGAGTCGCCCGGAGGAGGGCGAACTAATGAAAAACTGTTTTTT. Residues: CASSQESPGGGRTNEKLFF.

The rearrangement joins TRBV7-2 to TRBJ2-1; 13 bases align to TRBD2. The CDR3 loop spans 13 amino acids. V lost 5 bases to trimming and J lost 10 bases; unmatched junction nucleotides: 2. Germline assignment: CDR1 SGHTA and CDR2 FQGNSA. The CDR3 loop reads CASSPTSGREQFF. In DNA, the CDR3 is TGTGCCAGCAGCCCGACTAGCGGGAGGGAGCAGTTCTTC.

This sequence joins TRBV9 and TRBJ2-4, with D hard to call. Trimming took off 0 bases at V and 7 bases at J, with 8 bases between the two ends. CDR1 is SGDLS, CDR2 YYNGEE, per germline. This CDR3 is built from 13 residues. The CDR3 region has the DNA TGTGCCAGCAGCGTAGGTAACGGGAACATTCAGTACTTC. Its protein product is CASSVGNGNIQYF. The full variable domain, with the rest looked up from reference TRBV9 and TRBJ2-4, is DSGVTQTPKHLITATGQRVTLRCSPRSGDLSVYWYQQSLDQGLQFLIQYYNGEERAKGNILERFSAQQFPDLHSELNLSSLELGDSALYFCASSVGNGNIQYFGAGTRLSVL.

The chain has TRBV7-3 and TRBJ2-6; weak D call: TRBD1 (6 bases). V was cut by 4 bases and J by 4 bases, with 11 bases left in between. The CDR3 covers 15 residues. Germline assignment: CDR1 SGHTA and CDR2 FQGTGA. In DNA, the CDR3 is TGTGCCAGCAGCTCCACAGGGACCGGGGCCAACGTCCTGACTTTC. Its protein product is CASSSTGTGANVLTF.

This rearrangement joins TRBV11-3 to TRBJ1-3; 8 nucleotides align to TRBD1. The V and J ends lost 5 bases and 0 bases, in that order; junction bases with no gene match: 6. Per the germline V gene, CDR1 is SGHNT and CDR2 is YENEEA. This CDR3 spans 16 amino acids. The CDR3 region has the DNA TGTGCCAGCAGCCCCCGACAGGGGCCCTCTGGAAACACCATATATTTT. It yields the protein CASSPRQGPSGNTIYF.

V usage is TRBV6-1 and J usage is TRBJ1-3; D is possibly TRBD1 (6 bases). CDR3 length: 15 amino acids. V dropped 5 bases and J dropped 0 bases, with 11 bases sitting between them. Germline V gene data show CDR1 as MNHNS and CDR2 as SASEGT. CDR3 protein: CASSPRTASGNTIYF. DNA for the CDR3: TGTGCCAGCAGTCCTAGGACAGCCTCTGGAAACACCATATATTTT.

The V and J genes are TRBV28 and TRBJ2-7, with a tentative D call TRBD2 (6 bases). Looked up from germline, CDR1 is MDHEN and CDR2 is SYDVKM. The CDR3 consists of 15 residues. V dropped 5 bases and J dropped 0 bases, with 14 bases sitting between them. DNA for the CDR3: TGTGCCAGCAGTCCAAAAATGACTAGCTCCTACGAGCAGTACTTC. It codes for CASSPKMTSSYEQYF. The full variable domain, rest sourced from reference TRBV28 and TRBJ2-7, is DVKVTQSSRYLVKRTGEKVFLECVQDMDHENMFWYRQDPGLGLRLIYFSYDVKMKEKGDIPEGYSVSREKKERFSLILESASTNQTSMYLCASSPKMTSSYEQYFGPGTRLTVT.